This TCR beta chain was recorded in a study of T cells in Graves' hyperthyroidism and ophthalmopathy. Regarding the study as a whole: Through a model of 13 V-J features, ophthalmopathy was separated from stable hyperthyroidism.

The germline V gene encodes CDR1 LNHDA and CDR2 SQIVND (reference sequence). J was trimmed by 1 base and V by 5 bases; bases with no gene match: 4. The CDR3 extends over 14 amino acids. What was amplified from RNA transcripts were TCR beta CDR3 regions. TCR CDR3 regions were first amplified by RT-PCR with HTBI primers. A single record per CDR3 protein comes from TCRdb applying MiXCR to the multiplex PCR reads. The repertoire holds approximately 610,000 distinct CDR3 sequences, 14% to 15% seen once, with around 4.5% in the top ten. This clonotype was observed a few times. Antigen specificity is unknown. Clinical Activity Scores of at least 3, NOSPECS grades of at least 4 and durations under 3 months characterized ophthalmopathy patients. The study left out patients who had uncontrolled infection, other autoimmune disease, pregnancy or lactation.

The specimen was blood. This clonotype was sampled from a woman in her thirties or forties with Graves' ophthalmopathy. The J gene is TRBJ2-7, the V gene TRBV19; 8 bases agree with TRBD2. CDR3 nucleotide sequence: TGTGCCAGTAGTCCGGGAGGGTTTTCCTACGAGCAGTACTTC. Amino acid sequence: CASSPGGFSYEQYF.